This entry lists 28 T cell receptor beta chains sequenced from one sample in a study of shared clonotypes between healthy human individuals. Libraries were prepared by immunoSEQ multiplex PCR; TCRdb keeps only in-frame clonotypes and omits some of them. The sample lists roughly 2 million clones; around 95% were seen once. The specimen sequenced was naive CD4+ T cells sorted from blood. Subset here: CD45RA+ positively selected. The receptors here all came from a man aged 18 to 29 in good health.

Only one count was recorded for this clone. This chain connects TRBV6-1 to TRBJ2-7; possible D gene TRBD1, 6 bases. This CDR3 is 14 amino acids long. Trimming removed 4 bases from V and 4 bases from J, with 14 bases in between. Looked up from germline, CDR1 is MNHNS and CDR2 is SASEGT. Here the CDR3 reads CASSVVQGPYEQYF. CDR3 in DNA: TGTGCCAGCAGTGTGGTCCAGGGGCCTTACGAGCAGTACTTC.

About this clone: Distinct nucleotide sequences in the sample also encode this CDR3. CDR3 in DNA: TGCGCCAGCAGCTTGTGGACAGGGGGCTCTTACGAGCAGTACTTC. Its protein is CASSLWTGGSYEQYF. This chain links TRBV5-1 with TRBJ2-7; TRBD1 agrees at 11 bases. Germline assignment: CDR1 SGHRS and CDR2 YFSETQ. This CDR3 spans 15 amino acids. With 1 base clipped from V and 4 bases from J, the junction kept 4 bases outside the gene matches.

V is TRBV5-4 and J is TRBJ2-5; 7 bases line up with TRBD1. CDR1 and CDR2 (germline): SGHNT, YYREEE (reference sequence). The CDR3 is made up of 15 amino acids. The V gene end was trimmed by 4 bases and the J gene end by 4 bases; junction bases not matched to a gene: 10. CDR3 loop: CASSPEQGRRETQYF. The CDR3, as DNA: TGTGCCAGCAGCCCTGAACAGGGGCGGCGAGAGACCCAGTACTTC. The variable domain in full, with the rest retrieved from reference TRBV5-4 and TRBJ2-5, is ETGVTQSPTHLIKTRGQQVTLRCSSQSGHNTVSWYQQALGQGPQFIFQYYREEENGRGNFPPRFSGLQFPNYSSELNVNALELDDSALYLCASSPEQGRRETQYFGPGTRLLVL.

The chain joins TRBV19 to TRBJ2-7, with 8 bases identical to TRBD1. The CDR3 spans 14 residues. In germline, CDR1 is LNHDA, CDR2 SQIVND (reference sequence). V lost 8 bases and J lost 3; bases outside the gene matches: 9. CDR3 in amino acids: CASRRTGTNYEQYF. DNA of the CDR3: TGTGCCAGTCGTAGGACAGGGACCAACTACGAGCAGTACTTC.

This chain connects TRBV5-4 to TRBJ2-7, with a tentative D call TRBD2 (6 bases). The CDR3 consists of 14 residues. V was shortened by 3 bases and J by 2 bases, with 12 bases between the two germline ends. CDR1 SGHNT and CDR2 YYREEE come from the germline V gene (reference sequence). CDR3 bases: TGTGCCAGCAGCTCGGGTAGCGGCCCCTACGAGCAGTACTTC. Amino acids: CASSSGSGPYEQYF. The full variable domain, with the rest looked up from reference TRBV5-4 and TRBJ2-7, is ETGVTQSPTHLIKTRGQQVTLRCSSQSGHNTVSWYQQALGQGPQFIFQYYREEENGRGNFPPRFSGLQFPNYSSELNVNALELDDSALYLCASSSGSGPYEQYFGPGTRLTVT.

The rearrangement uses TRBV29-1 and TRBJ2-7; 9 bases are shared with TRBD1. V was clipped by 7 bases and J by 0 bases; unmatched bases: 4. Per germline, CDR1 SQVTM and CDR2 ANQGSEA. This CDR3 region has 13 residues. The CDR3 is CSASTGGSYEQYF. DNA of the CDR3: TGCAGCGCTTCGACAGGGGGCTCCTACGAGCAGTACTTC.

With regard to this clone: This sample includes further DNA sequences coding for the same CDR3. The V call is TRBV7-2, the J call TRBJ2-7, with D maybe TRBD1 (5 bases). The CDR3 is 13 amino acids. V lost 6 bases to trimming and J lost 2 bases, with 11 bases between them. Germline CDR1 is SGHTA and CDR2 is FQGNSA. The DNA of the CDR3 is TGTGCCAGCAGTCTGCAGGGAACCTACGAGCAGTACTTC. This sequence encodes CASSLQGTYEQYF.

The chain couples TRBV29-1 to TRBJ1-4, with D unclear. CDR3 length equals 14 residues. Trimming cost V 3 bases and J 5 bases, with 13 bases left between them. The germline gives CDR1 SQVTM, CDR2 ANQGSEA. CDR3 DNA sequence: TGCAGCGTTGAGGGTTACCGAAGCAATGAAAAACTGTTTTTT. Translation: CSVEGYRSNEKLFF.

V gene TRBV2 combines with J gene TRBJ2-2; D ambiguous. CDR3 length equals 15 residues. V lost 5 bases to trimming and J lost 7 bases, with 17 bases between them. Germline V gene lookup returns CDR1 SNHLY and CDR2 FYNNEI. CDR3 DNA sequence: TGTGCCAGCAGTATGACCCCTTCCGCTGGCGGGGAGCTGTTTTTT. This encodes CASSMTPSAGGELFF.

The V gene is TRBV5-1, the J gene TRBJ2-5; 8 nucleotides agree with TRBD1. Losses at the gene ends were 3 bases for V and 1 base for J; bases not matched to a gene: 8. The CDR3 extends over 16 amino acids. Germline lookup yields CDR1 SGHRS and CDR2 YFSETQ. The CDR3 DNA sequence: TGCGCCAGCAGCTCCCCGGGACAGGAGTCCCAAGAGACCCAGTACTTC. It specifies CASSSPGQESQETQYF.

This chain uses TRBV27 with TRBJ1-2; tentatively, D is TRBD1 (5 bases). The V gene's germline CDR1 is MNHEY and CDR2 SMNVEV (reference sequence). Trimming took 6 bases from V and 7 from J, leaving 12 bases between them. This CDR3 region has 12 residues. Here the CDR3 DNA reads TGTGCCAGCAGCCCCGGGGCGGGTGGCTACACCTTC. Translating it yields CASSPGAGGYTF.

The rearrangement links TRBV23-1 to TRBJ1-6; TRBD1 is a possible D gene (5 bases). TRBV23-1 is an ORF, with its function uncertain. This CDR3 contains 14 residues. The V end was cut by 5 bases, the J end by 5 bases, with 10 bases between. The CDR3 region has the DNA TGCGCCAGCAGTGAGACAGAAAATAATTCACCCCTCCACTTT. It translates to CASSETENNSPLHF.

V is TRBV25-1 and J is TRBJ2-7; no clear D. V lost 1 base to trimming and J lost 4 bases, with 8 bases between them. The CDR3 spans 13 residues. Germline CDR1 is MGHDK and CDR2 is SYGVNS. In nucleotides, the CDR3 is TGTGCCAGCAGTGAATCCCCGTTATACGAGCAGTACTTC. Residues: CASSESPLYEQYF.

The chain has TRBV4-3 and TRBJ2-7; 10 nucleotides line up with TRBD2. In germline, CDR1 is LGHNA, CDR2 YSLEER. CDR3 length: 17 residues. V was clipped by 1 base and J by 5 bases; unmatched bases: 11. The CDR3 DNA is TGCGCCAGCAGCCAAGTAGGTAGAGCGGGAGGGCCTGACGAGCAGTACTTC. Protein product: CASSQVGRAGGPDEQYF.

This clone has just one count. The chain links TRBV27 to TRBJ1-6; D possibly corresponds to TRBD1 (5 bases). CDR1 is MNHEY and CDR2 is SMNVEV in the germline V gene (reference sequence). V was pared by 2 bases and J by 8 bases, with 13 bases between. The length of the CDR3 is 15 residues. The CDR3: CASSLPGDAYSPLHF. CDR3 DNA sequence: TGTGCCAGCAGTTTACCGGGGGACGCATATTCACCCCTCCACTTT.

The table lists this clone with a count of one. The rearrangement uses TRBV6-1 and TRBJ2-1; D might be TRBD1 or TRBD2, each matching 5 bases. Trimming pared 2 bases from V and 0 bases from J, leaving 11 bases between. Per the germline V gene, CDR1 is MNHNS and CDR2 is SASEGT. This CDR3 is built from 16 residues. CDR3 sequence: CASSELGEVSYNEQFF. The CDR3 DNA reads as TGTGCCAGCAGTGAACTGGGGGAAGTCTCCTACAATGAGCAGTTCTTC.

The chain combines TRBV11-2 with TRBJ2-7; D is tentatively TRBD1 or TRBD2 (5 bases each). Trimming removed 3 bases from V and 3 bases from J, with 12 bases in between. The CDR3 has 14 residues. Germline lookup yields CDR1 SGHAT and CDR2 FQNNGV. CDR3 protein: CASSFGDGFYEQYF. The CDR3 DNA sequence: TGTGCCAGCAGCTTCGGGGACGGTTTCTACGAGCAGTACTTC.

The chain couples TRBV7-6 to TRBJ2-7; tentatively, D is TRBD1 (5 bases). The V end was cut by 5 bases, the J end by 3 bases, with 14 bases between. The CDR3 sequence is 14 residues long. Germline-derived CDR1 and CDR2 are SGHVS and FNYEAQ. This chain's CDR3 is CASSVGGRVYEQYF. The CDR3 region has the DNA TGTGCCAGCAGCGTAGGTGGCAGGGTCTACGAGCAGTACTTC.

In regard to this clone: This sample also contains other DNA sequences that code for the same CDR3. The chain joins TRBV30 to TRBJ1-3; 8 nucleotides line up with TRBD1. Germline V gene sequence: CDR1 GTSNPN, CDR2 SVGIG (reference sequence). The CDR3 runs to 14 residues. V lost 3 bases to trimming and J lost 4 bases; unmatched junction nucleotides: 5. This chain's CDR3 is CAWSAGQGGNTIYF. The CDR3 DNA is TGTGCCTGGAGCGCTGGACAGGGAGGAAACACCATATATTTT.

This CDR3 reads CAWSYKGPLETQYF. The CDR3, as DNA: TGTGCCTGGAGCTATAAGGGTCCTCTGGAGACCCAGTACTTC. The chain joins TRBV30 to TRBJ2-5; unclear D gene. The V gene lost 3 bases and the J gene lost 5 bases, with 16 bases spanning the gap. CDR3 length: 14 amino acids. Germline V gene sequence: CDR1 GTSNPN, CDR2 SVGIG (reference sequence).

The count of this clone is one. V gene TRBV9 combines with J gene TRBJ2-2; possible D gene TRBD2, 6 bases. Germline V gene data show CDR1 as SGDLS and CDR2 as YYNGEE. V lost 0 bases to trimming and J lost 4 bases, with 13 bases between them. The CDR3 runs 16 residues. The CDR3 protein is CASSVGGGFLTGELFF. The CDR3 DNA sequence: TGTGCCAGCAGCGTAGGGGGAGGATTCCTCACCGGGGAGCTGTTTTTT.

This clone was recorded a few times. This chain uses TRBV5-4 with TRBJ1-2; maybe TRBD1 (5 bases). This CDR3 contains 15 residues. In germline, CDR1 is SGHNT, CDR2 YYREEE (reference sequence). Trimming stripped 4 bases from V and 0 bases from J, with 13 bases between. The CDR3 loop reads CASSPGGTANYGYTF. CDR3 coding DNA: TGTGCCAGCAGCCCGGGGGGTACAGCTAACTATGGCTACACCTTC.

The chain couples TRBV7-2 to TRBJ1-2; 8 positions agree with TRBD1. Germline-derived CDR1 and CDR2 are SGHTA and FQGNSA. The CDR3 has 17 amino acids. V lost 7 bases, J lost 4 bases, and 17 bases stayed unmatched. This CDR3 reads CASNPDRAAAEVYGYTF. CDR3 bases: TGTGCCAGCAACCCGGACAGGGCCGCGGCCGAAGTCTATGGCTACACCTTC.

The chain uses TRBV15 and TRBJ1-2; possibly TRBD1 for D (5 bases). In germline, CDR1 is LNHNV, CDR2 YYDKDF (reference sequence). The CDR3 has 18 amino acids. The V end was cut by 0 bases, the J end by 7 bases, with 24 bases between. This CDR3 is CATSRDSGPGDRVGGYTF. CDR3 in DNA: TGTGCCACCAGCAGAGATTCTGGCCCCGGGGACCGGGTTGGTGGCTACACCTTC. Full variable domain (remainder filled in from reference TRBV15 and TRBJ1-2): DAMVIQNPRYQVTQFGKPVTLSCSQTLNHNVMYWYQQKSSQAPKLLFHYYDKDFNNEADTPDNFQSRRPNTSFCFLDIRSPGLGDTAMYLCATSRDSGPGDRVGGYTFGSGTRLTVV.

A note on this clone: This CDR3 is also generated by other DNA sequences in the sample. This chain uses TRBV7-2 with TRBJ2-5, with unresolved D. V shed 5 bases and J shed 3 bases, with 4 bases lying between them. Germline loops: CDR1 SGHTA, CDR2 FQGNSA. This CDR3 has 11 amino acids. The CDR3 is CASSREETQYF. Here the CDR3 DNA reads TGTGCCAGCAGCCGAGAAGAGACCCAGTACTTC.

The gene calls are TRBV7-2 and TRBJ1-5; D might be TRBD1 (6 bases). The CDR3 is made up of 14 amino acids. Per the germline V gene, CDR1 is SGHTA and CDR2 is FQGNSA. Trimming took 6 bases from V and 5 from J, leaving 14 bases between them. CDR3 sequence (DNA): TGTGCCAGCAGTTCACAGGGATTGGATCAGCCCCAGCATTTT. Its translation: CASSSQGLDQPQHF.

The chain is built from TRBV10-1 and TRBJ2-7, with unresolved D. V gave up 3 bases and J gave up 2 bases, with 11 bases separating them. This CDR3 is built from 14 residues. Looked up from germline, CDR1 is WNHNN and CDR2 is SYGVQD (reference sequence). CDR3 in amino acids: CASSDGRVPYEQYF. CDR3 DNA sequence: TGCGCCAGCAGTGATGGCAGAGTTCCCTACGAGCAGTACTTC.

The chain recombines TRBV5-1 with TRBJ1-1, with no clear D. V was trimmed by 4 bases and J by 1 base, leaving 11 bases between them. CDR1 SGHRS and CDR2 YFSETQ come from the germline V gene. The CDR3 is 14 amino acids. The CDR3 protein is CASSLLPSNTEAFF. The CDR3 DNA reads TGCGCCAGCAGCCTACTTCCGTCGAACACTGAAGCTTTCTTT.